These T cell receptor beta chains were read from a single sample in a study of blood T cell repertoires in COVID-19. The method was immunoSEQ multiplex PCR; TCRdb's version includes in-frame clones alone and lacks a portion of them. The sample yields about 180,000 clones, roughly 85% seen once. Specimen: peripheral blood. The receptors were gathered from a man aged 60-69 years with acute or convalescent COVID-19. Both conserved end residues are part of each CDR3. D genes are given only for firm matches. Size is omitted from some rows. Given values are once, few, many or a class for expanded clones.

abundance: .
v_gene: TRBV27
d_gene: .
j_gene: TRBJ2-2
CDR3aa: CASSPLGTGELFF
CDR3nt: TGTGCCAGCAGCCCCCTAGGTACCGGGGAGCTGTTTTTT

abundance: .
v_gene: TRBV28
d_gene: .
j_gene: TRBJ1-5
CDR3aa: CASSFLQGYQPQHF
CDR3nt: TGTGCCAGCAGTTTTCTACAGGGTTATCAGCCCCAGCATTTT

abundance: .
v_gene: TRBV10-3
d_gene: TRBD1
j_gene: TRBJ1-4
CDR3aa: CAIRGTGSEKLFF
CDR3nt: TGTGCCATCAGAGGGACAGGGAGTGAAAAACTGTTTTTT

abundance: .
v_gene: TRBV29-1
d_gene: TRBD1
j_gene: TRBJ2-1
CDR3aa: CSVSDRGGVEQFF
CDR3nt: TGCAGCGTTTCGGACAGGGGGGGTGTTGAGCAGTTCTTC

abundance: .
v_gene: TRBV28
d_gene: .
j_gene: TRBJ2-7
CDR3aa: CASRPERQSPAYEQYF
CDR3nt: TGTGCCAGCAGACCAGAGAGACAGTCCCCGGCCTACGAGCAGTACTTC

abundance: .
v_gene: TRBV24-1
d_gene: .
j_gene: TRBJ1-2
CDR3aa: CATSDPIDYGYTF
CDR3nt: TGTGCCACCAGTGACCCAATTGACTATGGCTACACCTTC

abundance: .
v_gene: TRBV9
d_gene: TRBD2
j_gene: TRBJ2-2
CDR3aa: CASSPRSGTSGRIGELFF
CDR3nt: TGTGCCAGCAGCCCGAGATCGGGGACTAGCGGGAGGATCGGGGAGCTGTTTTTT

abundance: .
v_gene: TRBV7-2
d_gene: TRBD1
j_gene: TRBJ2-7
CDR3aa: CASSVDRGKTYEQYF
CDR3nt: TGTGCCAGCAGCGTCGACAGGGGGAAGACCTACGAGCAGTACTTC

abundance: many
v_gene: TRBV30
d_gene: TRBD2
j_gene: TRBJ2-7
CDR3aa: CAWREGGPLYEQYF
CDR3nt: TGTGCCTGGAGGGAGGGAGGGCCTCTATACGAGCAGTACTTC

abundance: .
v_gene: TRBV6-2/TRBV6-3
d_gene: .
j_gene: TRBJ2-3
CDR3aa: CASSGQHTDTQYF
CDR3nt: TGTGCCAGCAGTGGACAGCACACAGATACGCAGTATTTT

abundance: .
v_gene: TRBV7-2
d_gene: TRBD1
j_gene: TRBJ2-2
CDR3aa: CASSQPGQGVFGGELFF
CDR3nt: TGTGCCAGCAGCCAACCGGGACAGGGGGTGTTTGGCGGGGAGCTGTTTTTT

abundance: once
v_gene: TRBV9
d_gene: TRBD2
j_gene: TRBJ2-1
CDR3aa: CASSVASPAGRGEQFF
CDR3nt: TGTGCCAGCAGCGTAGCGTCTCCAGCGGGAAGAGGTGAGCAGTTCTTC

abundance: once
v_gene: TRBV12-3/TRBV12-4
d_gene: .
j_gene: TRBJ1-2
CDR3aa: CASSRDSNYGYTF
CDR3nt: TGTGCCAGCAGCCGCGACAGTAACTATGGCTACACCTTC

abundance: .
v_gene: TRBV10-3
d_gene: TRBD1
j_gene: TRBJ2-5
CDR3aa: CAISAGTEIQETQYF
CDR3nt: TGTGCCATCAGTGCCGGGACAGAGATCCAAGAGACCCAGTACTTC

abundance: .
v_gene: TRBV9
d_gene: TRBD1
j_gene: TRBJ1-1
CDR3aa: CASSHTLPRDRDTEAFF
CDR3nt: TGTGCCAGCAGCCATACCTTACCCCGGGACAGGGACACTGAAGCTTTCTTT

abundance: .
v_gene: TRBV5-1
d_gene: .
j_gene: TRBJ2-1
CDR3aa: CASSLERYNEQFF
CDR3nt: TGCGCCAGCAGCTTGGAGCGGTACAATGAGCAGTTCTTC

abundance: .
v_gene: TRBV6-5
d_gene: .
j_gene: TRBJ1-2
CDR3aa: CASSYSRVYGYTF
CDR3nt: TGTGCCAGCAGTTACTCCAGGGTTTATGGCTACACCTTC

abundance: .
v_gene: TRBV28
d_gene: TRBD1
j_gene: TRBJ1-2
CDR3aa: CASSLVDRVGGYTF
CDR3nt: TGTGCCAGCAGTTTAGTGGACAGGGTGGGTGGCTACACCTTC

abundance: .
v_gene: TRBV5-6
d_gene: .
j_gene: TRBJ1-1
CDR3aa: CASSLLTPPITEAFF
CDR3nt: TGTGCCAGCAGCCTACTAACCCCACCCATCACTGAAGCTTTCTTT

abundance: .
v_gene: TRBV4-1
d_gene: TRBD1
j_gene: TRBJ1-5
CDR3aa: CASSRGQGVDQPQHF
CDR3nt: TGCGCCAGCAGCCGAGGACAGGGAGTTGATCAGCCCCAGCATTTT

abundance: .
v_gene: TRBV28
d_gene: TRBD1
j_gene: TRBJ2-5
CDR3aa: CASSLGDRGLETQYF
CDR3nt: TGTGCCAGCAGTTTAGGGGACAGGGGGCTGGAGACCCAGTACTTC

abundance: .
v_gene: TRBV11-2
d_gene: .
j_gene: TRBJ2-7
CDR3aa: CASSLEPLGSYEQYF
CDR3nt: TGTGCCAGCAGCTTAGAACCACTCGGCTCCTACGAGCAGTACTTC

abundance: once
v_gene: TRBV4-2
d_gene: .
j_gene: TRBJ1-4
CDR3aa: CASSQEIIQGTNEKLFF
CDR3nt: TGTGCCAGCAGCCAAGAGATTATCCAGGGGACTAATGAAAAACTGTTTTTT

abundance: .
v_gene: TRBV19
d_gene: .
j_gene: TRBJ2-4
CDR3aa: CASSVPPGNIQYF
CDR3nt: TGTGCCAGTTCGGTCCCTCCGGGAAACATTCAGTACTTC

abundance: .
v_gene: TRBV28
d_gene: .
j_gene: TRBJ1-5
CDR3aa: CASRSGVGSGNQPQHF
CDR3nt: TGTGCCAGCAGGTCAGGGGTCGGGTCCGGCAATCAGCCCCAGCATTTT

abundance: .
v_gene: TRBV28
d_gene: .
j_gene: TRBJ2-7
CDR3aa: CASSRKGLRDFSDYEQYF
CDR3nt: TGTGCCAGCAGCCGAAAGGGCCTCCGGGACTTCTCCGACTACGAGCAGTACTTC

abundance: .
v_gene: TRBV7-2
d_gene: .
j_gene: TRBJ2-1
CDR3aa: CASSLLISSVLPHNEQFF
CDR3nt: TGTGCCAGCAGCCTTCTAATCTCTAGCGTCCTACCCCACAATGAGCAGTTCTTC

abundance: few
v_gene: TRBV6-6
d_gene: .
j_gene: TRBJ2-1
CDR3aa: CASSYREDNEQFF
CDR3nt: TGTGCCAGCAGTTACCGCGAAGACAATGAGCAGTTCTTC

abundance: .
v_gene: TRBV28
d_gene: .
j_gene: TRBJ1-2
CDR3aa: CASSSGLGGGYTF
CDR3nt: TGTGCCAGCAGCTCAGGGCTGGGGGGTGGCTACACCTTC

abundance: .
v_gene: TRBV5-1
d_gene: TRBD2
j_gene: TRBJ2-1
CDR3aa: CASSLGGGRSSYNEQFF
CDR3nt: TGCGCCAGCAGCTTGGGTGGCGGGAGAAGTTCCTACAATGAGCAGTTCTTC

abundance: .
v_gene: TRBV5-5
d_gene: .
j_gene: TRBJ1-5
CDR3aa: CASSHSGVNQPQHF
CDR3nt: TGTGCCAGCAGTCATTCCGGGGTCAATCAGCCCCAGCATTTT

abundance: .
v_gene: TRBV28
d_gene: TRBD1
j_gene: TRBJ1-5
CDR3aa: CASSFGLRQGLNQPQHF
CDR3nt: TGTGCCAGCAGTTTTGGTTTGAGACAGGGCCTGAATCAGCCCCAGCATTTT

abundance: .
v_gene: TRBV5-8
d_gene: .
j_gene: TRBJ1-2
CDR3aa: CASSLGAGYTF
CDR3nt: TGTGCCAGCAGCTTGGGGGCTGGCTACACCTTC

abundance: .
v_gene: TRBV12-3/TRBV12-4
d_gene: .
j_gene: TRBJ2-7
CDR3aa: CASSLDGTYEQYF
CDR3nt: TGTGCCAGCAGTTTAGACGGGACCTACGAGCAGTACTTC

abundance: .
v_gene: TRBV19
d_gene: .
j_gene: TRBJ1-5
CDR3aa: CASSPLGGNQPQHF
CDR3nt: TGTGCCAGTAGTCCCCTCGGGGGCAATCAGCCCCAGCATTTT

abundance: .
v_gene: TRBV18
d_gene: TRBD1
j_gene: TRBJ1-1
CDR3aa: CASSPRAGQGARAEAFF
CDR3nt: TGTGCCAGCTCACCACGAGCCGGACAGGGGGCGAGGGCTGAAGCTTTCTTT

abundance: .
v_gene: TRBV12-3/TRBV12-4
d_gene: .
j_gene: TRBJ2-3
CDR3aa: CASSSGGSDTQYF
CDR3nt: TGTGCCAGCAGTTCCGGGGGTTCAGATACGCAGTATTTT

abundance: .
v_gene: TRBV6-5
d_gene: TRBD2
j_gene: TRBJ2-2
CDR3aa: CASSYLSGGTGELFF
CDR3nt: TGTGCCAGCAGTTACCTTAGCGGGGGCACCGGGGAGCTGTTTTTT

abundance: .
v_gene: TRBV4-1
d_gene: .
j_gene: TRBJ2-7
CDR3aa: CASSQDRGITEQYF
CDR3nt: TGCGCCAGCAGCCAAGACAGGGGCATTACGGAGCAGTACTTC

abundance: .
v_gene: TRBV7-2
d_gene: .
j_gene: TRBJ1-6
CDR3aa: CASSTTIDSSPLHF
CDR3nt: TGTGCCAGCAGCACCACTATTGACAGTTCACCCCTCCACTTT

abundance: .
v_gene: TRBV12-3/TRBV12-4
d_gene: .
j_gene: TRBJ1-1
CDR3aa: CATNRYENTEAFF
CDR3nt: TGTGCCACGAACAGATATGAAAACACTGAAGCTTTCTTT

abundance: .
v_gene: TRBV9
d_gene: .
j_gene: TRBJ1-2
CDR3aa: CASSVSGGFYGYTF
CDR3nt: TGTGCCAGCAGCGTCTCGGGAGGGTTCTATGGCTACACCTTC

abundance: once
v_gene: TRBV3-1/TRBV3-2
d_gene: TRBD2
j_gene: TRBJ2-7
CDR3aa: CASSQSPGLAGGPLYEQYF
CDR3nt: TGTGCCAGCAGCCAGTCTCCGGGACTAGCGGGAGGGCCACTCTACGAGCAGTACTTC

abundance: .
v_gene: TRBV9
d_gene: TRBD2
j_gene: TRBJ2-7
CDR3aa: CASSAAGTRGIHEQYF
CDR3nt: TGTGCCAGCAGCGCAGCCGGGACTAGGGGTATCCACGAGCAGTACTTC

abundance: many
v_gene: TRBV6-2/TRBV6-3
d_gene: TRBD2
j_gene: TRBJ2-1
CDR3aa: CASSTGTSGSNEQFF
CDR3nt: TGTGCCAGCAGCACCGGGACTAGCGGGAGCAATGAGCAGTTCTTC

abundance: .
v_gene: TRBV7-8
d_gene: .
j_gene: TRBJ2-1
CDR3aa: CASTLLTGSYNEQFF
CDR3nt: TGTGCCAGCACACTTCTAACGGGTTCCTACAATGAGCAGTTCTTC

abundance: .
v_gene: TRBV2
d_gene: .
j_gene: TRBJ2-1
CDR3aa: CASTLVVNYNEQFF
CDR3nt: TGTGCCAGCACACTGGTGGTCAACTACAATGAGCAGTTCTTC

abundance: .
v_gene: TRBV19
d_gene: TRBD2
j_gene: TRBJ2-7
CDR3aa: CASSPSGLGGEQYF
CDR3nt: TGTGCCAGTAGTCCCTCGGGACTAGGGGGGGAGCAGTACTTC

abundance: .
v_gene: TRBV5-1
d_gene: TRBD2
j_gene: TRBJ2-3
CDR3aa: CASSLKGLAGVDTQYF
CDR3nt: TGCGCCAGCAGCTTGAAGGGGCTAGCGGGAGTAGATACGCAGTATTTT

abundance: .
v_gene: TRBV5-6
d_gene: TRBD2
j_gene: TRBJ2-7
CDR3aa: CASSLAGGSSYEQYF
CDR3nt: TGTGCCAGCAGCTTGGCGGGCGGGAGCTCCTACGAGCAGTACTTC

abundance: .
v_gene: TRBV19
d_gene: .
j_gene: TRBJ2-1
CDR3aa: CASSIDQSGGEFF
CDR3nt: TGTGCCAGTAGTATAGATCAGAGCGGAGGAGAGTTCTTC